This T cell receptor beta chain comes out of a study of radiotherapy plus CTLA-4 blockade in lung cancer. Some clones are missing from TCRdb's copy, which holds only in-frame ones; the method was immunoSEQ multiplex PCR. The sample yields some 96,000 clones, roughly 88% seen once. In regard to this clone: At one boundary the junction diverges from the germline segment, which might be a read error.

This CDR3 has 15 amino acids. CDR1 is SGHAT, CDR2 FQNNGV, per germline. The sequences come from peripheral blood, collected from a patient treated with radiotherapy plus ipilimumab. The origin of this receptor is a human donor with non-small cell lung cancer that progressed on radiotherapy plus ipilimumab. The genes are TRBV11-2 and TRBJ2-2; D is possibly TRBD2 (5 bases). For the CDR3, the DNA is TGTGCCAGCAGCTTAGATCCCGGGGTCGGGGTTAAGTCTGTTTTT. It is translated as CASSLDPGVGVKSVF.